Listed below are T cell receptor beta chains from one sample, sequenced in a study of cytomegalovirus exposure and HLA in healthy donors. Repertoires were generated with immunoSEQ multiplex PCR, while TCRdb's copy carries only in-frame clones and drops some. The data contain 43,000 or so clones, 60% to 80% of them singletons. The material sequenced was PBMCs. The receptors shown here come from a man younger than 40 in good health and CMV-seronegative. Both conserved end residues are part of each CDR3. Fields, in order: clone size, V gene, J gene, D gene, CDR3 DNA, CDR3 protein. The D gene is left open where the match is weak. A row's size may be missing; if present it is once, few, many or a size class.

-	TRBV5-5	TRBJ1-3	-	TGTGCCAGCAGCTTGGGACAGCCGCGCTCTGGAAACACCATATATTTT	CASSLGQPRSGNTIYF
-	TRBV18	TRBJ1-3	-	TGTGCCAGCTCATCAGATGGAAACACCATATATTTT	CASSSDGNTIYF
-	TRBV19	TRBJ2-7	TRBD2	TGTGCCTCGTCCGGGGGACTAGATTACTACGAGCAGTACTTC	CASSGGLDYYEQYF
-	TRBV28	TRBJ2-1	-	TGTGCCAGCAGTTTGGGGGACACCCACAATGAGCAGTTCTTC	CASSLGDTHNEQFF
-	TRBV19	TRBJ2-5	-	TGTGCCAGTAGTATAGGGACAGCCAAGCAAGAGACCCAGTACTTC	CASSIGTAKQETQYF
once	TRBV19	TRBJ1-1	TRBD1	TGTGCCAGTGGAGGACAGGGGGCTATTAACACTGAAGCTTTCTTT	CASGGQGAINTEAFF
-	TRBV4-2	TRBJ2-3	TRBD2	TGTGCCAGCAGCCAGCGCCTAGCGGAGCGTTCTAGCACAGATACGCAGTATTTT	CASSQRLAERSSTDTQYF
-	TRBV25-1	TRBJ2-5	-	TGTGCCAGCCAGAGGACTACTCAAGAGACCCAGTACTTC	CASQRTTQETQYF
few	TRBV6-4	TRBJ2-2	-	TGTGCCAGCAGTGACGGGAGCACCGGGGAGCTGTTTTTT	CASSDGSTGELFF
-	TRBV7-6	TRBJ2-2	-	TGTGCCAGCAGCGGTACCCAAGGAGCGGACACCGGGGAGCTGTTTTTT	CASSGTQGADTGELFF
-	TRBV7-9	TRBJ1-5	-	TGTTCCAGCAGCTTAGCACTTCAGCCCCAGCATTTT	CSSSLALQPQHF
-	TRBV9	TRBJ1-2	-	TGTGCCAGCAGCCCAAAGCAGGGGCCGCTTTCCTCGTATGGCTACACCTTC	CASSPKQGPLSSYGYTF
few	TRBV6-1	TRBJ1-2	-	TGTGCCAGCAGTGAAAGAAGCAGGTCTGGCTACACCTTC	CASSERSRSGYTF
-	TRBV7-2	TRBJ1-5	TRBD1	TGTGCCAGCAGCTCGGGACAGGGACGTCAGCCCCAGCATTTT	CASSSGQGRQPQHF
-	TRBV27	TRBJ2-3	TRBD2	TGTGCCAGCAGCCCACTAGCGGGAGCCGTGGATACGCAGTATTTT	CASSPLAGAVDTQYF
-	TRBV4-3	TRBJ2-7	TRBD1	TGCGCCAGCAGCTGGGACAGCCAGAGCTCCTACGAGCAGTACTTC	CASSWDSQSSYEQYF